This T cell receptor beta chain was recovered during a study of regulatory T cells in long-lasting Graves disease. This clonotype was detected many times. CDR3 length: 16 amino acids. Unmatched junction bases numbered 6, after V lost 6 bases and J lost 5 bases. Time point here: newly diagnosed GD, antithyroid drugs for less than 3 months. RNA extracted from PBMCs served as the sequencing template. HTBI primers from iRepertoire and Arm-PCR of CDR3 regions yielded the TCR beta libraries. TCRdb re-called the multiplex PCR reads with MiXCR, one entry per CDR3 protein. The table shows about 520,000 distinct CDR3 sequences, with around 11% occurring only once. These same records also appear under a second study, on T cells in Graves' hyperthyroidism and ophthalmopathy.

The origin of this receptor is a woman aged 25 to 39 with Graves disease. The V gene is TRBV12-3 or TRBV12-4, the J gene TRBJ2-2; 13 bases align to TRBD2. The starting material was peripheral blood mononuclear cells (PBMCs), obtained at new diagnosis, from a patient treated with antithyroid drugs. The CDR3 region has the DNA TGTGCCAGCAGCAACGGACTAGCGGGAGCAACCGGGGAGCTGTTTTTT. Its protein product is CASSNGLAGATGELFF.